The rows below give T cell receptor beta chains drawn from one sample of a study of beta chain features in type 1 diabetes. The data were produced by immunoSEQ multiplex PCR, yet TCRdb's version contains in-frame clones alone and is incomplete. Of about half a million clones in the sample, roughly 30% were seen once. Sequences were obtained from naive CD4+ T cells from blood. All receptors derive from a man aged 18 to 30 in good health. Both conserved end residues are part of each CDR3. D genes are given only for firm matches. Not all rows give a size; the values are once, few, many and, for expanded clones, a class.

d_gene | j_gene | v_gene | abundance | CDR3nt | CDR3aa
TRBD2 | TRBJ2-1 | TRBV7-2 | . | TGTGCCAGCAGCTTAGGAGGGACTAGTTACAATGAGCAGTTCTTC | CASSLGGTSYNEQFF
TRBD1 | TRBJ1-4 | TRBV4-3 | few | TGCGCCAGCAGCCAAGAGCACGACGGCGCAGGGGGAAAACTGTTTTTT | CASSQEHDGAGGKLFF
TRBD2 | TRBJ2-1 | TRBV29-1 | . | TGCAGCGTTGAAGATAAGGTCATTGCGGGAGGCTCCTACAATGAGCAGTTCTTC | CSVEDKVIAGGSYNEQFF
. | TRBJ2-5 | TRBV11-2 | . | TGTGCCAGCAGCTCGGACGGAATCCAAGAGACCCAGTACTTC | CASSSDGIQETQYF
. | TRBJ2-3 | TRBV7-6 | . | TGTGCCAGCCAGGGGAACAGGGGCACAGATACGCAGTATTTT | CASQGNRGTDTQYF
. | TRBJ2-5 | TRBV7-2 | few | TGTGCCAGCAGCTTACAGAGCGGGCGGATAGAGACCCAGTACTTC | CASSLQSGRIETQYF
. | TRBJ1-2 | TRBV10-3 | . | TGTGCCATCAGTGGGGGAAACTATGGCTACACCTTC | CAISGGNYGYTF
TRBD2 | TRBJ2-7 | TRBV7-6 | . | TGTGCCAGCAGCTCGGGACTAGCGGGAGGGCCGATCGCCTTCGAGCAGTACTTC | CASSSGLAGGPIAFEQYF
. | TRBJ2-1 | TRBV7-9 | once | TGTGCCAGCAGCTTATCTGCCCCCGATTACAATGAGCAGTTCTTC | CASSLSAPDYNEQFF
. | TRBJ2-3 | TRBV5-6 | few | TGTGCCAGCAGTGATTGGGGTGCCTTGCACACAGATACGCAGTATTTT | CASSDWGALHTDTQYF
TRBD2 | TRBJ2-3 | TRBV7-6 | . | TGTGCCAGCAGCCCCGGGACTAGTTTTGAGCCAGATACGCAGTATTTT | CASSPGTSFEPDTQYF
TRBD1 | TRBJ1-4 | TRBV5-1 | . | TGCGCCAGCAGCGCAGGGGGGAATGAAAAACTGTTTTTT | CASSAGGNEKLFF
TRBD1 | TRBJ2-1 | TRBV9 | . | TGTGCCAGCAGTGCGGGACAGGGGAACAATGAGCAGTTCTTC | CASSAGQGNNEQFF
. | TRBJ2-1 | TRBV4-3 | . | TGCGCCAGCAGCCAAGCGACTAGATACAATGAGCAGTTCTTC | CASSQATRYNEQFF
. | TRBJ1-2 | TRBV2 | . | TGTGCCAGCAGTGTCACGCGAAATGGCTACACCTTC | CASSVTRNGYTF
TRBD1 | TRBJ2-5 | TRBV7-9 | . | TGTGCCAGCAGCTTTAGGGACAGGTCCCAAGAGACCCAGTACTTC | CASSFRDRSQETQYF
. | TRBJ2-1 | TRBV5-1 | . | TGCGCCAGCCGGAGATTGAAAGGGAGCTCCTACAATGAGCAGTTCTTC | CASRRLKGSSYNEQFF
. | TRBJ2-1 | TRBV25-1 | . | TGTGCCAGCAGTCCGATAGAACGCTCCTACAATGAGCAGTTCTTC | CASSPIERSYNEQFF
. | TRBJ2-3 | TRBV28 | few | TGTGCCAGCAGGGAAGCGCCTAGCACAGATACGCAGTATTTT | CASREAPSTDTQYF
. | TRBJ2-3 | TRBV4-2 | few | TGTGCCAGCAGCCAGGACGGGGCCACAGATACGCAGTATTTT | CASSQDGATDTQYF
. | TRBJ1-1 | TRBV4-2 | few | TGTGCCAGCAGCCAAGATCGAGGGAAGCTACGGACTGAAGCTTTCTTT | CASSQDRGKLRTEAFF
. | TRBJ1-1 | TRBV19 | few | TGTGCCAGTAGTCCCCGTCCCAGGGGAGGCACTGAAGCTTTCTTT | CASSPRPRGGTEAFF
. | TRBJ1-5 | TRBV25-1 | . | TGTGCCAGCAGCCGGGGCAATCAGCCCCAGCATTTT | CASSRGNQPQHF
. | TRBJ2-1 | TRBV7-8 | . | TGTGCCAGCAGCCCTGGGCTAGGCCGTGGCGACAATGAGCAGTTCTTC | CASSPGLGRGDNEQFF
. | TRBJ1-1 | TRBV28 | . | TGTGCCAGCATTCCCCCCGGGCAGGGAACAGGTGAAGCTTTCTTT | CASIPPGQGTGEAFF
TRBD2 | TRBJ2-7 | TRBV6-5 | few | TGTGCCAGCAGTTACTCGCCAGCGGGAGGAATCGGCGAGCAGTACTTC | CASSYSPAGGIGEQYF
. | TRBJ2-1 | TRBV9 | . | TGTGCCAGCAGCTCCCGCGCGGGGACCTCCTACAATGAGCAGTTCTTC | CASSSRAGTSYNEQFF
. | TRBJ1-1 | TRBV30 | . | TGTGCCTGGACATTTCAGGGTCCTGTTGAAGCTTTCTTT | CAWTFQGPVEAFF
. | TRBJ2-7 | TRBV18 | . | TGTGCCAGCTCAGGAACAGACTACGAGCAGTACTTC | CASSGTDYEQYF
TRBD2 | TRBJ2-1 | TRBV28 | . | TGTGCCAGCAGTTTACGACTAGCGTCCAATGAGCAGTTCTTC | CASSLRLASNEQFF
. | TRBJ2-3 | TRBV7-9 | few | TGTGCCAGCAGCCCGCACACCGGAGGGAGCGGGGATACGCAGTATTTT | CASSPHTGGSGDTQYF
. | TRBJ2-5 | TRBV9 | . | TGTGCCAGCAGCGTAAGTCCTTTTCGCCAAGAGACCCAGTACTTC | CASSVSPFRQETQYF
TRBD2 | TRBJ2-7 | TRBV19 | few | TGTGCCAGTACCGCGACTAGCGGGGGGACCTACGAGCAGTACTTC | CASTATSGGTYEQYF
. | TRBJ1-1 | TRBV13 | few | TGTGCCAGCAGCTTGGCGGTGAACACTGAAGCTTTCTTT | CASSLAVNTEAFF
. | TRBJ1-2 | TRBV9 | once | TGTGCCAGCAGCGTTCAGGACGGGAACTATGGCTACACCTTC | CASSVQDGNYGYTF
TRBD2 | TRBJ2-7 | TRBV30 | few | TGTGCCTGGAACCAACCCCGGACTAGCGGGGAGGGCCTCGAGCAGTACTTC | CAWNQPRTSGEGLEQYF
TRBD2 | TRBJ2-7 | TRBV19 | few | TGTGCCAGTAGTACTGCGACTAGCGGTGGAGTTGGCGAGCAGTACTTC | CASSTATSGGVGEQYF
TRBD2 | TRBJ2-1 | TRBV29-1 | few | TGCAGCGTTGAAGATCCCCCTGGGGGGGATGAGCAGTTCTTC | CSVEDPPGGDEQFF
TRBD1 | TRBJ1-4 | TRBV7-2 | few | TGTGCCAGCAGCTTAGCCGGGACAGGGAATGAAAAACTGTTTTTT | CASSLAGTGNEKLFF
. | TRBJ2-7 | TRBV7-2 | few | TGTGCCAGCAGCTCTCGAGGGGCGTCCTACGAGCAGTACTTC | CASSSRGASYEQYF
. | TRBJ2-1 | TRBV18 | . | TGTGCCAGCTCAAGGGACCGTGAGCAGTTCTTC | CASSRDREQFF
. | TRBJ1-6 | TRBV5-4 | . | TGTGCCAGCAGCTTGGAACGGTTTAATTCACCCCTCCACTTT | CASSLERFNSPLHF
TRBD1 | TRBJ2-7 | TRBV30 | . | TGTGCCTGGGCCCGACAACCTGGACAGGGCCCACCCTACGAGCAGTACTTC | CAWARQPGQGPPYEQYF
. | TRBJ2-7 | TRBV7-6 | . | TGTGCCAGCAGCTTAGCTGGGGAGCAGTACTTC | CASSLAGEQYF
. | TRBJ2-3 | TRBV10-3 | . | TGTGCCATCAGAGGCCCGAGTACGCAGTATTTT | CAIRGPSTQYF
. | TRBJ2-5 | TRBV9 | . | TGTGCCAGCAGCACGAGCCGCGGACAAGAGACCCAGTACTTC | CASSTSRGQETQYF
. | TRBJ2-1 | TRBV7-9 | few | TGTGCCAGCAGCCCAAGGGGGGGGCATGAGCAGTTCTTC | CASSPRGGHEQFF
TRBD1 | TRBJ2-5 | TRBV29-1 | few | TGCAGCGCATTACCGGACAGGGAGGTTAAGACCCAGTACTTC | CSALPDREVKTQYF